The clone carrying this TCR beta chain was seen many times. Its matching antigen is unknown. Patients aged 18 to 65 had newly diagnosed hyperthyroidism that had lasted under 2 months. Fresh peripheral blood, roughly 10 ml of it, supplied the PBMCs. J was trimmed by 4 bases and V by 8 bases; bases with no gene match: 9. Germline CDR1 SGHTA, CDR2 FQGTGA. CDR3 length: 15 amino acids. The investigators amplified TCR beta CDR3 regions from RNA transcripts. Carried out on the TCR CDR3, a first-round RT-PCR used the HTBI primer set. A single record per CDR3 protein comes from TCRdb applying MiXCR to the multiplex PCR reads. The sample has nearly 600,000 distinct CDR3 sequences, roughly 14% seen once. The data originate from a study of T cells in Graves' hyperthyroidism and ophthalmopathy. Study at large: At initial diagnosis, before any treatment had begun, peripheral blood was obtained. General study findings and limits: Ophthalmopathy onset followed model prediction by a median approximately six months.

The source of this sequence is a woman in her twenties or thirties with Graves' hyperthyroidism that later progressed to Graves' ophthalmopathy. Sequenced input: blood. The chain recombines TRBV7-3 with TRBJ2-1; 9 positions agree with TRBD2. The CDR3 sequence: CASSLGTSSYNEQFF. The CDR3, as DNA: TGTGCCAGCTCTCTAGGGACTAGCAGTTACAATGAGCAGTTCTTC.